A selection of T cell receptor beta chains follows, all from one sample in a study of cytomegalovirus exposure and HLA in healthy donors. Assay: immunoSEQ multiplex PCR; the TCRdb copy retains only in-frame clones and omits some. The data hold about 160,000 clones, with just over 75% observed a single time. The source material was PBMCs. The receptor source for this set is a woman aged 40 to 49 in good health and CMV-seronegative. The CDR3 runs from the conserved cysteine through the conserved F or W. A D gene is named only where the DNA matches it firmly. Rows may omit the clone size; those that give it use once, few, many or a size class.

TRBJ1-1	13	TRBV30	TRBD1	.	TGTGCCTGGAATCAGGGGGCTGGCACTGAAGCTTTCTTT	CAWNQGAGTEAFF
TRBJ2-1	16	TRBV7-9	TRBD2	.	TGTGCCAGCAGCCCTCTGGGTCTAGCGGGAAACAATGAGCAGTTCTTC	CASSPLGLAGNNEQFF
TRBJ1-2	16	TRBV5-1	TRBD1	.	TGCGCCAGCAGCTTGGATGGGACAGGCACTAACTATGGCTACACCTTC	CASSLDGTGTNYGYTF
TRBJ2-2	13	TRBV6-5	.	.	TGTGCCAGCTCGCTATGGAGCTCGGGGGAGCTGTTTTTT	CASSLWSSGELFF
TRBJ1-4	15	TRBV19	TRBD1	.	TGTGCCAGTAGCGTTGCAGGGGGCTTCGATGAAAAACTGTTTTTT	CASSVAGGFDEKLFF
TRBJ2-6	15	TRBV30	.	.	TGTGCCTGGAGTAACGCAGGACTTGGGGCCAACGTCCTGACTTTC	CAWSNAGLGANVLTF
TRBJ1-1	15	TRBV28	TRBD1	.	TGTGCCAGCAGTTCCTCCGGGACAGTAAACACTGAAGCTTTCTTT	CASSSSGTVNTEAFF
TRBJ2-7	17	TRBV4-1	TRBD2	few	TGCGCCAGCAGCCAAGATACCGGGACTAGCGACTCCTACGAGCAGTACTTC	CASSQDTGTSDSYEQYF
TRBJ2-1	15	TRBV9	TRBD2	.	TGTGCCAGCAGCGTAGCTAGCGGGGTGACCAATGAGCAGTTCTTC	CASSVASGVTNEQFF
TRBJ2-7	14	TRBV11-3	TRBD1	.	TGTGCCAGCAGCGCCCGGGACAGGCCCTACGAGCAGTACTTC	CASSARDRPYEQYF
TRBJ1-1	13	TRBV6-4	TRBD1	.	TGTGCCAGCACCAGGGGGAAGGGCACTGAAGCTTTCTTT	CASTRGKGTEAFF
TRBJ2-1	17	TRBV19	.	.	TGTGCCAGTAGTATAGGAATAGGGAGAAGCTCCTACAATGAGCAGTTCTTC	CASSIGIGRSSYNEQFF
TRBJ2-7	14	TRBV6-5	TRBD2	.	TGTGCCAGCAGTCTGGGACTAGAAATTGGTGAGCAGTACTTC	CASSLGLEIGEQYF
TRBJ2-5	11	TRBV29-1	.	once	TGCAGCGTTGTACTGCAAGAGACCCAGTACTTC	CSVVLQETQYF
TRBJ2-4	11	TRBV6-6	.	few	TGTGCCAGCATCACAGGAAACATTCAGTACTTC	CASITGNIQYF
TRBJ2-5	16	TRBV7-3	.	.	TGTGCCAGCAGCCCAACCGGATGGGACACCGAAGAGACCCAGTACTTC	CASSPTGWDTEETQYF
TRBJ2-6	14	TRBV28	TRBD1	.	TGTGCCTCAACAGGGGGTATTGGGGCCAACGTCCTGACTTTC	CASTGGIGANVLTF
TRBJ1-2	12	TRBV5-1	TRBD1	.	TGCGCCAGCAGCACCTCAGGGGGCGGCTACACCTTC	CASSTSGGGYTF
TRBJ1-5	16	TRBV28	.	.	TGTGCCAGCAGGCTCGGGGGGGGATACGGCAATCAGCCCCAGCATTTT	CASRLGGGYGNQPQHF
TRBJ2-1	15	TRBV7-8	TRBD2	.	TGTGCCAGCAGCTCCAAGACTAGCGGGGGCAATGAGCAGTTCTTC	CASSSKTSGGNEQFF
TRBJ1-4	16	TRBV7-8	TRBD1	.	TGTGCCAGCAGCTTAGCCGGGGACAGGTTTAATGAAAAACTGTTTTTT	CASSLAGDRFNEKLFF
TRBJ1-2	13	TRBV2	TRBD1	.	TGTGCCAGCAACAGGGGCCGGGTCGAGGGCTACACCTTC	CASNRGRVEGYTF
TRBJ2-1	16	TRBV5-4	TRBD1	few	TGTGCCAGCAGCACCCTGACAGGGGGCGCGGTAAATGAGCAGTTCTTC	CASSTLTGGAVNEQFF
TRBJ1-2	13	TRBV7-9	.	.	TGTGCCAGCAGCTCCCGGGGGAGGGATGGCTACACCTTC	CASSSRGRDGYTF
TRBJ1-3	15	TRBV30	TRBD1	.	TGTGCCTGGCTTCATGACAGGGAATCTGGAAACACCATATATTTT	CAWLHDRESGNTIYF
TRBJ1-1	17	TRBV5-1	.	.	TGCGCCAGCAGCTTGGCCCTGGGACACCGAGTGAACACTGAAGCTTTCTTT	CASSLALGHRVNTEAFF
TRBJ2-1	14	TRBV28	TRBD2	.	TGTGCCAGCAGACTAGCGGGGTCCTACAATGAGCAGTTCTTC	CASRLAGSYNEQFF
TRBJ1-2	15	TRBV11-1	.	few	TGTGCCAGCAGCTTGACGGACAGCCCTAACTATGGCTACACCTTC	CASSLTDSPNYGYTF
TRBJ1-2	20	TRBV4-1	TRBD1	.	TGCGCCAGCAGCCAAGAAAAAACGGGGACAGGGGAAGATCGAGGCTATGGCTACACCTTC	CASSQEKTGTGEDRGYGYTF
TRBJ2-2	16	TRBV27	TRBD2	.	TGTGCCAGCAGTACCTGGACTAGCGGTGGGACCGGGGAGCTGTTTTTT	CASSTWTSGGTGELFF
TRBJ2-1	16	TRBV9	.	few	TGTGCCAGCAGCGTAGATCCCTCTTCCATCCAGTATGAGCAGTTCTTC	CASSVDPSSIQYEQFF
TRBJ2-7	15	TRBV28	TRBD1	.	TGTGCCAGCAGTTTGGGGGGACAGGGGAGCCACGAGCAGTACTTC	CASSLGGQGSHEQYF
TRBJ1-2	15	TRBV30	.	.	TGTGCCTGGAGAAAAGAGCGTTATCCCCACTATGGCTACACCTTC	CAWRKERYPHYGYTF
TRBJ2-7	14	TRBV5-1	.	.	TGCGCCAGCAGCTTCAAGGGGGTACCCTACGAGCAGTACTTC	CASSFKGVPYEQYF
TRBJ2-5	11	TRBV28	TRBD2	.	TGTGCCAGCAGCGGGGGGGAGACCCAGTACTTC	CASSGGETQYF
TRBJ1-1	14	TRBV18	.	.	TGTGCCAGCTCACTCGGCAGGCTGAACACTGAAGCTTTCTTT	CASSLGRLNTEAFF
TRBJ2-2	15	TRBV27	TRBD2	.	TGTGCCAGCAAAAAGACTAGCGGGAACACCGGGGAGCTGTTTTTT	CASKKTSGNTGELFF
TRBJ2-7	15	TRBV5-6	.	few	TGTGCCAGCAGCCCATACAGGACCATTGCCTACGAGCAGTACTTC	CASSPYRTIAYEQYF
TRBJ1-5	14	TRBV30	.	.	TGTGCCTGGGGCAAAGCTTCTACGGGTCAGCCCCAGCATTTT	CAWGKASTGQPQHF
TRBJ1-2	12	TRBV7-3	.	.	TGTTCCAGCAGCTCCCAGGGATATGGCTACACCTTC	CSSSSQGYGYTF
TRBJ1-5	13	TRBV6-1	.	.	TGTGCCAGCAGCAGGGGCGAGGTTCAGCCCCAGCATTTT	CASSRGEVQPQHF
TRBJ2-3	14	TRBV7-9	TRBD1	.	TGTGCCAGCAGCCCGTACCAGGGGGCTGATACGCAGTATTTT	CASSPYQGADTQYF
TRBJ2-3	13	TRBV19	.	.	TGTGCCAGTATGTTAGGAGTAGGAGATACGCAGTATTTT	CASMLGVGDTQYF
TRBJ2-7	14	TRBV2	.	.	TGTGCCAGCCGAAGAGGGGGTCTTCGGGACGAGCAGTACTTC	CASRRGGLRDEQYF
TRBJ2-2	17	TRBV7-8	TRBD2	.	TGTGCCAGCAGCCCAAGAGGGACTAGCGGGAACACCGGGGAGCTGTTTTTT	CASSPRGTSGNTGELFF
TRBJ2-2	19	TRBV4-2	TRBD2	.	TGTGCCAGCAGCCAAGACGCCCTAGCGGGGGCTCGGGGGACCGGGGAGCTGTTTTTT	CASSQDALAGARGTGELFF
TRBJ2-5	15	TRBV11-3	TRBD1	once	TGTGCCAGCAGCTTGGGACAGGGACGATTGGAGACCCAGTACTTC	CASSLGQGRLETQYF
TRBJ2-7	14	TRBV7-2	TRBD2	.	TGTGCCAGCAGCCAGACTAGCGGGAGCGGCGAGCAGTACTTC	CASSQTSGSGEQYF
TRBJ2-5	12	TRBV7-8	.	.	TGTGCCAGCAGCTTAGTGGAGGGGACCCAGTACTTC	CASSLVEGTQYF
TRBJ2-1	13	TRBV15	TRBD2	.	TGTGCCACCAGCAGAGACTCGCGGGAGCAAATGTTCTTC	CATSRDSREQMFF
TRBJ1-2	16	TRBV7-2	.	.	TGTGCCAGCAGCTTGGGTTTAGTACGGGGAGGTAGGGGCTACACCTTC	CASSLGLVRGGRGYTF
TRBJ1-3	17	TRBV7-6	.	.	TGTGCCAGCAGCTTAGCGAGGGTGTTGCACTCTGGAAACACCATATATTTT	CASSLARVLHSGNTIYF